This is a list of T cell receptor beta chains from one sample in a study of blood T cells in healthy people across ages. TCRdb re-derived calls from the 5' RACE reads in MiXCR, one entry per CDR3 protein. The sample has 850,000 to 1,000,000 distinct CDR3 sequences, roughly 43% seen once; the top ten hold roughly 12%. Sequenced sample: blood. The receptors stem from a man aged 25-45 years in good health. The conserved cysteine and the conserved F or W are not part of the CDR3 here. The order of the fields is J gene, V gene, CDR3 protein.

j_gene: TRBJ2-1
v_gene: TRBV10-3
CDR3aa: AISESLSPGNNEQF

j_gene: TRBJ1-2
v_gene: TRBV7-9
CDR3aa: ASSHSGGDGYT

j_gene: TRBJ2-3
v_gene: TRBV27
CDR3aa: ASTLVGSGGEQY

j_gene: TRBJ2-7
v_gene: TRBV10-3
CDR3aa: AISGRDYTYEQY

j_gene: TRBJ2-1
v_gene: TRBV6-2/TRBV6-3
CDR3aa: ASSRPRQGPNEQF

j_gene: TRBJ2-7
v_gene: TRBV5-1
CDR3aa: ASRQGANEQY

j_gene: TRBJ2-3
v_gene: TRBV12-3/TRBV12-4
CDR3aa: ASRKQGSSADTQY

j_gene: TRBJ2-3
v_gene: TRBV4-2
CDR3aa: ASSQEWSDHTDTQY

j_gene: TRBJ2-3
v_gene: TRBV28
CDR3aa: ASSHGLAGRDTQY

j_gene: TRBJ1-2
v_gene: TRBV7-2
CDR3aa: ASSFTDRDGYT

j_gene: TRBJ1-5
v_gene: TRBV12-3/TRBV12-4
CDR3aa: ASSEGFWQPQH

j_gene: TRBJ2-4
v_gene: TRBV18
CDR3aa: ASSPVSVPPSSIQY

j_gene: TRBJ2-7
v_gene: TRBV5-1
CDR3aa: ASSLGHRETYEQY

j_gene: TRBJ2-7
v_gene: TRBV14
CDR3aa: AGSQGHEQY

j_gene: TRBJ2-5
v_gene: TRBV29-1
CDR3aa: SVVGGTSAAPGTQY

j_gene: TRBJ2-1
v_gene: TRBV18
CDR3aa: ASSPDRRGEQF

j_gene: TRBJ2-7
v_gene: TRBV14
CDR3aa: ASSQAGRHLYEQY

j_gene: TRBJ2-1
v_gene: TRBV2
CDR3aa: ANCPTGSYNEQF